Shown below are 24 T cell receptor beta chains from a single sample sequenced in a study of T cell responses to AZD1222 COVID-19 vaccine. The method was immunoSEQ multiplex PCR; TCRdb's version includes in-frame clones alone and lacks a portion of them. The table has some 80,000 clones, roughly 90% seen once. Sequenced material: peripheral blood, taken on day 0 of AZD1222 vaccination. Receptors were obtained from an adult in good health.

This clone occurred once. This chain joins TRBV4-3 and TRBJ1-3; possibly TRBD1 for D (6 bases). Trimming shortened V by 4 bases and J by 9 bases, and 10 bases separated the two germline ends. Germline CDR1 reads LGHNA; CDR2 reads YSLEER. This CDR3 spans 12 amino acids. The CDR3 loop is CASSPPQGTIYF. CDR3 bases: TGCGCCAGCAGCCCTCCACAGGGCACCATATATTTT.

This CDR3 is CASSLEQTYNEQFF. The CDR3 DNA reads as TGCGCCAGCAGCTTGGAACAGACCTACAATGAGCAGTTCTTC. The chain joins TRBV5-1 to TRBJ2-1; the D is unclear. The CDR3 is 14 amino acids. Germline lookup yields CDR1 SGHRS and CDR2 YFSETQ. V lost 0 bases to trimming and J lost 2 bases, with 6 bases between them.

The chain employs TRBV7-2 and TRBJ2-2, with 8 bases that match TRBD2. With V trimmed by 6 bases and J by 5 bases, 8 bases remained unmatched. CDR1 and CDR2 (germline): SGHTA, FQGNSA. This CDR3 contains 15 residues. The DNA of the CDR3 is TGTGCCAGCAGTTACTATAGCGGGGAAACCGGGGAGCTGTTTTTT. This gives the protein CASSYYSGETGELFF.

The chain combines TRBV10-1 with TRBJ2-7; D gene unclear. Trimming took 8 bases from V and 0 from J, leaving 17 bases between them. This CDR3 spans 15 amino acids. CDR1 and CDR2 from the germline V gene are WNHNN and SYGVQD (reference sequence). The CDR3: CASRDTPGSSYEQYF. Written as DNA, the CDR3 is TGCGCCAGCCGCGACACCCCTGGCAGCTCCTACGAGCAGTACTTC.

The chain carries TRBV5-1 and TRBJ1-1; D might be TRBD1 (5 bases). The CDR3 spans 13 residues. Germline lookup yields CDR1 SGHRS and CDR2 YFSETQ. Trimming removed 5 bases from V and 0 bases from J, with 8 bases in between. The CDR3 DNA is TGCGCCAGCAGTGACAGCTTGAACACTGAAGCTTTCTTT. This sequence encodes CASSDSLNTEAFF. Using reference TRBV5-1 and TRBJ1-1 for the parts outside the CDR3, the full variable domain is KAGVTQTPRYLIKTRGQQVTLSCSPISGHRSVSWYQQTPGQGLQFLFEYFSETQRNKGNFPGRFSGRQFSNSRSEMNVSTLELGDSALYLCASSDSLNTEAFFGQGTRLTVV.

The rearrangement links TRBV21-1 to TRBJ1-2. TRBV21-1 counts as a pseudogene. This CDR3 contains 14 residues. The chain's CDR3 is CASSFHRGYYGYTF. CDR3 DNA: TGTGCCAGCAGCTTTCACCGGGGCTACTATGGCTACACCTTC.

This rearrangement joins TRBV3-1 (or the pseudogene TRBV3-2) to TRBJ1-6, with TRBD1 identical over 8 bases. CDR3 length: 15 residues. Germline CDR1 reads LGHDT; CDR2 reads YNNKEL (reference sequence). Losses at the gene ends were 4 bases for V and 9 bases for J; bases not matched to a gene: 8. The CDR3 DNA sequence: TGTGCCAGCAGCCGGGACAGGCCCGGTGGTTCACCCCTCCACTTT. The encoded protein is CASSRDRPGGSPLHF.

This chain connects TRBV10-1 to TRBJ2-1; D is possibly TRBD1 (5 bases). The CDR3 loop spans 15 amino acids. The V gene lost 2 bases and the J gene lost 12 bases, with 20 bases spanning the gap. Per the germline V gene, CDR1 is WNHNN and CDR2 is SYGVQD (reference sequence). The CDR3 region is CASSEGQGRAWWQFF. The CDR3 DNA follows: TGCGCCAGCAGTGAGGGGCAGGGTAGGGCTTGGTGGCAGTTCTTC.

This chain joins TRBV7-9 and TRBJ1-2, with D perhaps matching TRBD1 (5 bases). V dropped 0 bases and J dropped 5 bases, with 7 bases sitting between them. CDR1 SEHNR and CDR2 FQNEAQ come from the germline V gene (reference sequence). This CDR3 is 13 amino acids long. The CDR3 loop reads CASSLAGVYGYTF. Here the CDR3 DNA reads TGTGCCAGCAGCTTAGCGGGGGTTTATGGCTACACCTTC.

V gene TRBV28 combines with J gene TRBJ1-1; 7 nucleotides line up with TRBD1. This CDR3 spans 18 amino acids. Trimming removed 4 bases from V and 1 base from J; junction bases left unmatched: 15. Germline CDR1 MDHEN, CDR2 SYDVKM. CDR3 amino acids: CASSSGREQGNQNTEAFF. CDR3 DNA sequence: TGTGCCAGCAGTTCGGGGCGAGAACAGGGGAATCAGAACACTGAAGCTTTCTTT.

This rearrangement joins TRBV18 to TRBJ1-4; no definite D call. The CDR3 runs 18 residues. Trimming removed 1 base from V and 0 bases from J, with 15 bases in between. The germline CDR1 and CDR2 sequences are KGHSH and LQKENI. This CDR3 reads CASSPQVLRQATNEKLFF. DNA of the CDR3: TGTGCCAGCTCACCACAAGTATTGCGGCAGGCAACTAATGAAAAACTGTTTTTT.

V and J are TRBV7-2 and TRBJ2-3; no firm D call. Germline values: CDR1 SGHTA, CDR2 FQGNSA. Between the trimmed V and J ends, which lost 0 bases and 2 bases, there was a span of 9 bases. This CDR3 spans 15 amino acids. The CDR3 nucleotides are TGTGCCAGCAGCTTAGCCCCCGGACCCACAGATACGCAGTATTTT. Translating gives CASSLAPGPTDTQYF.

This clone appeared once. The J gene is TRBJ2-2, the V gene TRBV19; D is uncertain. Trimming removed 3 bases at V and 7 bases at J, with 3 bases between. The CDR3 is 11 amino acids. In germline, CDR1 is LNHDA, CDR2 SQIVND (reference sequence). CDR3 bases: TGTGCCAGTAGTATCGGCGGGGAGCTGTTTTTT. Amino acids: CASSIGGELFF. The variable domain in full, with the rest retrieved from reference TRBV19 and TRBJ2-2, is DGGITQSPKYLFRKEGQNVTLSCEQNLNHDAMYWYRQDPGQGLRLIYYSQIVNDFQKGDIAEGYSVSREKKESFPLTVTSAQKNPTAFYLCASSIGGELFFGEGSRLTVL.

The CDR3 DNA reads as TGTGCCAGCAGTGGGGGCCGTGAAAAACTGTTTTTT. Amino acids: CASSGGREKLFF. The chain carries TRBV25-1 and TRBJ1-4, with D maybe TRBD1 (5 bases). This CDR3 comprises 12 residues. Trimming left V 4 bases short and J 7 bases short, with 7 bases between. Germline V gene data show CDR1 as MGHDK and CDR2 as SYGVNS.

This clone came up once. The genes are TRBV19 and TRBJ1-2; 9 nucleotides agree with TRBD1. V trimming: 3 bases; J trimming: 3 bases; junction bases outside the gene matches: 2. CDR3 length: 14 amino acids. Germline V lookup: CDR1 LNHDA, CDR2 SQIVND (reference sequence). The CDR3 DNA reads as TGTGCCAGTAGTATCGACAGGGGGGACTATGGCTACACCTTC. Residues: CASSIDRGDYGYTF.

The V and J genes are TRBV7-9 and TRBJ2-2; 8 nucleotides align to TRBD2. This CDR3 has 14 residues. With 6 bases clipped from V and 1 base from J, the junction kept 1 base outside the gene matches. CDR1 and CDR2 from the germline V gene are SEHNR and FQNEAQ (reference sequence). The CDR3 nucleotides are TGTGCCAGCAGACTAGCGGAGAACACCGGGGAGCTGTTTTTT. Its protein product is CASRLAENTGELFF.

This clone has a handful of counts. This chain connects TRBV7-9 to TRBJ1-6; possible D gene TRBD1, 6 bases. Germline CDR1 reads SEHNR; CDR2 reads FQNEAQ (reference sequence). V lost 11 bases, J lost 7 bases, and 12 bases lay in between. The CDR3 length is 12 residues. The CDR3 is CAAGANNSPLHF. In DNA, the CDR3 is TGTGCCGCAGGGGCCAACAATTCACCCCTCCACTTT.

The CDR3 region has the DNA TGTGCCAGTAGCTTAGGGTCTGGGGCCAACGTCCTGACTTTC. Residues: CASSLGSGANVLTF. V and J are TRBV19 and TRBJ2-6, with D unresolved. Germline V gene sequence: CDR1 LNHDA, CDR2 SQIVND (reference sequence). Trimming cost V 6 bases and J 1 base, with 7 bases left between them. This CDR3 is built from 14 residues.

The rearrangement joins TRBV14 to TRBJ1-1; TRBD1 might be the D (6 bases). This CDR3 contains 13 residues. Trimming shortened V by 0 bases and J by 5 bases, and 7 bases separated the two germline ends. Germline V gene sequence: CDR1 SGHDN, CDR2 FVKESK. The CDR3 nucleotides read TGTGCCAGCAGCCAAGAGAGGGGGACTGAAGCTTTCTTT. This gives the protein CASSQERGTEAFF.

V usage is TRBV6-4 and J usage is TRBJ1-4; D is perhaps TRBD1 (6 bases). Trimming shortened V by 2 bases and J by 0 bases, and 19 bases separated the two germline ends. The V gene's germline CDR1 is MRHNA and CDR2 SNTAGT. The CDR3 runs to 19 residues. CDR3 bases: TGTGCCAGCAGTGACCCGGTCCAGGGGTTGGATGCAACTAATGAAAAACTGTTTTTT. It yields the protein CASSDPVQGLDATNEKLFF.

Here the CDR3 reads CASSPREGLQETQYF. In DNA form, the CDR3 reads TGTGCCAGCAGCCCCCGGGAAGGCCTTCAAGAGACCCAGTACTTC. The V call is TRBV7-8, the J call TRBJ2-5; maybe TRBD2 (5 bases). V was clipped by 5 bases and J by 2 bases, with 15 bases between them. Germline CDR1 reads SGHVS; CDR2 reads FQNEAQ. The CDR3 covers 15 residues.

The chain joins TRBV19 to TRBJ2-1; D possibly corresponds to TRBD2 (7 bases). Trimming stripped 7 bases from V and 5 bases from J, with 18 bases between. CDR1 is LNHDA, CDR2 SQIVND, per germline (reference sequence). The CDR3 extends over 15 amino acids. The CDR3 DNA follows: TGTGCCAGTAACGGATGGCGGGGGCGGAACAATGAGCAGTTCTTC. This encodes CASNGWRGRNNEQFF.

V is TRBV3-1 (or the pseudogene TRBV3-2) and J is TRBJ2-7; a possible D gene is TRBD1 (6 bases). Trimming shortened V by 1 base and J by 11 bases, and 9 bases separated the two germline ends. Germline V gene sequence: CDR1 LGHDT, CDR2 YNNKEL (reference sequence). This CDR3 spans 11 amino acids. The CDR3 coding sequence is TGTGCCAGCAGCCAAGGGACAGAAGAGTACTTC. Protein sequence: CASSQGTEEYF.

The chain combines TRBV2 with TRBJ1-4; D call uncertain. V gave up 6 bases and J gave up 8 bases, with 19 bases separating them. This CDR3 spans 15 amino acids. Looked up from germline, CDR1 is SNHLY and CDR2 is FYNNEI. The CDR3 here is CASSPNGRDGEKLFF. The CDR3 coding sequence is TGTGCCAGCAGCCCCAATGGGAGGGATGGGGAAAAACTGTTTTTT.